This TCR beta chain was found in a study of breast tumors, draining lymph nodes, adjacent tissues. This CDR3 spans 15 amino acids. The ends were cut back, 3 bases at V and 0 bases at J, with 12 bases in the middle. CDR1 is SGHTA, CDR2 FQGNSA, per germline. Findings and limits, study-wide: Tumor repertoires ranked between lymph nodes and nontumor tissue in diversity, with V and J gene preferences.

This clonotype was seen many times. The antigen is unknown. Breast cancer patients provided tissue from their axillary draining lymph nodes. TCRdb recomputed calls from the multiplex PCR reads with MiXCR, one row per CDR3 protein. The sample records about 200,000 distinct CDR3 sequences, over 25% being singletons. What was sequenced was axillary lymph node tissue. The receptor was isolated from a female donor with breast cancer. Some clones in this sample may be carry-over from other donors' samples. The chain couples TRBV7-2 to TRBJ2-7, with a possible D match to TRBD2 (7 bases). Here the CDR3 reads CASSFTGGASYEQYF. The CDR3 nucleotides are TGTGCCAGCAGCTTTACGGGGGGCGCCTCCTACGAGCAGTACTTC.